A single sample gave rise to the 7 T cell receptor beta chains below, sequenced in a study of T cell responses to AZD1222 COVID-19 vaccine. Sequenced by immunoSEQ multiplex PCR; TCRdb stores in-frame clones only, minus some. The table includes about 260,000 clones, 90% to 95% detected once. The sample in question was peripheral blood, obtained on day 0 of AZD1222 vaccination. The receptors were gathered from an adult in good health.

This clone was seen only once. J is TRBJ1-2 and V is TRBV3-1 (or the pseudogene TRBV3-2); TRBD1 aligns across 8 bases. Unmatched junction bases numbered 7, after V lost 0 bases and J lost 4 bases. From germline, CDR1 is LGHDT and CDR2 YNNKEL (reference sequence). The CDR3 spans 16 residues. The chain's CDR3 is CASSQEVRTGSYGYTF. The CDR3 bases are TGTGCCAGCAGCCAAGAAGTGAGGACAGGGTCCTATGGCTACACCTTC.

The CDR3 region is CASSEWAVRGYTF. CDR3 nucleotide sequence: TGTGCCAGCAGTGAATGGGCGGTTCGGGGCTACACCTTC. This rearrangement joins TRBV6-1 to TRBJ1-2; no firm D call. Trimming pared 2 bases from V and 8 bases from J, leaving 12 bases between. This CDR3 is 13 amino acids long. CDR1 is MNHNS and CDR2 is SASEGT in the germline V gene.

The chain combines TRBV28 with TRBJ1-2; D is perhaps TRBD1 (5 bases). Trimming removed 8 bases at V and 8 bases at J, with 12 bases between. CDR1 is MDHEN, CDR2 SYDVKM, per germline. CDR3 length: 11 residues. The CDR3 nucleotides read TGTGCCAGCGGGGACCTGGGAGGCTACACCTTC. Its protein product is CASGDLGGYTF.

The rearrangement joins TRBV7-9 to TRBJ1-1, with no clear D. CDR3 length equals 13 residues. Between the trimmed V and J ends, which lost 4 bases and 0 bases, there was a span of 6 bases. CDR1 and CDR2 (germline): SEHNR, FQNEAQ (reference sequence). Written as DNA, the CDR3 is TGTGCCAGCAGCTCCCCAGTGAACACTGAAGCTTTCTTT. It yields the protein CASSSPVNTEAFF.

V gene TRBV7-2 combines with J gene TRBJ1-1, with a weak D call TRBD1 (6 bases). V lost 2 bases and J 3 bases, leaving 10 bases between the germline ends. The CDR3 length is 14 residues. Germline lookup yields CDR1 SGHTA and CDR2 FQGNSA. The CDR3 here is CASSLRQVDTEAFF. The CDR3 nucleotides are TGTGCCAGCAGCTTAAGACAGGTGGACACTGAAGCTTTCTTT.

Of note for this clone: Other DNA sequences within the sample encode an identical CDR3. This chain links TRBV5-1 with TRBJ1-2; D is uncertain. This CDR3 is 14 amino acids long. From germline, CDR1 is SGHRS and CDR2 YFSETQ. The V and J ends lost 0 bases and 5 bases respectively, with 11 bases between them. CDR3 sequence reads: CASSLDGRGYGYTF. DNA of the CDR3: TGCGCCAGCAGCTTGGACGGCAGAGGGTATGGCTACACCTTC.

This chain links TRBV10-2 with TRBJ1-1; a possible D gene is TRBD1 (5 bases). The CDR3 totals 14 residues. Germline V gene data show CDR1 as WSHSY and CDR2 as SAAADI. Deletions cut 3 bases from V and 5 bases from J, with 13 bases between. CDR3 DNA: TGCGCCAGCAGTGAAAGGGGATACGATACTGAAGCTTTCTTT. Protein sequence: CASSERGYDTEAFF.